This T cell receptor beta chain derives from a study of CD8 T cells in ankylosing spondylitis. For this clonotype: Its matching antigen is unknown.

TCRdb processed the 5' RACE reads anew with MiXCR; each CDR3 protein has one entry. The repertoire holds about 440,000 distinct CDR3 sequences, with about 15% as singletons. Broader study findings: About 8 highly homologous variants made up a TCR beta motif that seemed to typify ankylosing spondylitis blood. Significantly higher representation of disease-linked clones was reported for matched ankylosing spondylitis synovial fluid.

Sequenced sample: blood, either unsorted or a sorted T cell fraction (not recorded which). The TCR sequence derives from a male donor with ankylosing spondylitis.

The CDR3 reads CASLPGFTGELFF. In DNA form, the CDR3 reads TGTGCCAGCCTACCGGGTTTTACCGGGGAGCTGTTTTTT. The chain links TRBV7-9 to TRBJ2-2; D is unclear. CDR1 and CDR2 from the germline V gene are SEHNR and FQNEAQ (reference sequence). Trimming pared 8 bases from V and 5 bases from J, leaving 12 bases between. This CDR3 contains 13 residues.